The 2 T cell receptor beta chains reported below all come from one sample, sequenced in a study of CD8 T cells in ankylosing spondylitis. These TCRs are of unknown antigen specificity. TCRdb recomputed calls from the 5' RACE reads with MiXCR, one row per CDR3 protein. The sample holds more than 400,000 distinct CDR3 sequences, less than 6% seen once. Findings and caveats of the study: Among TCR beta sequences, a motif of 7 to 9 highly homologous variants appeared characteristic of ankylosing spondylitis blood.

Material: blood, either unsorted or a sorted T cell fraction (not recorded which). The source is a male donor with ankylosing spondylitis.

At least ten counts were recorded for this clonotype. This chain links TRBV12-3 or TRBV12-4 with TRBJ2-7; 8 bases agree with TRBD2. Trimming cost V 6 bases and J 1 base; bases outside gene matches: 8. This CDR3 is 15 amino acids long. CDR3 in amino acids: CASSPHSGISYEQYF. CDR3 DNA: TGTGCCAGCAGCCCCCATAGCGGGATATCCTACGAGCAGTACTTC.

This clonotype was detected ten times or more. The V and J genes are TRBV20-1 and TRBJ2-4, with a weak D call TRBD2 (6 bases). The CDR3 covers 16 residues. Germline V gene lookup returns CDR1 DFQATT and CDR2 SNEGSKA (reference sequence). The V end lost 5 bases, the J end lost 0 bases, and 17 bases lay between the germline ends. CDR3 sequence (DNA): TGCAGTGCTGTTATCCGGGGACTCTTAGCCAAAAACATTCAGTACTTC. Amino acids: CSAVIRGLLAKNIQYF.